These 21 T cell receptor beta chains share one sample of origin, sequenced in a study of identical twins. TCRdb reanalysed the 5' RACE reads using MiXCR and keeps one entry per CDR3 protein. The data show hundreds of thousands of distinct CDR3 sequences, approximately 6.1% seen once. What was sequenced was naive T cells sorted from blood. These receptors were obtained from a young man in good health.

This clonotype was observed many times. The V and J genes are TRBV29-1 and TRBJ2-5, with 7 nucleotides matching TRBD1. CDR1 and CDR2 (germline): SQVTM, ANQGSEA. CDR3 length: 13 residues. Germline trimming cut 6 bases from V and 5 bases from J; bases unmatched to any gene: 9. The CDR3 reads CSVRQGGGETQYF. CDR3 DNA sequence: TGCAGCGTACGACAGGGTGGGGGCGAGACCCAGTACTTC.

This chain joins TRBV5-1 and TRBJ1-2; 9 nucleotides line up with TRBD1. After removal of 5 bases from V and 1 base from J, the junction contained 6 bases not matched to a gene. The CDR3 loop spans 15 amino acids. Looked up from germline, CDR1 is SGHRS and CDR2 is YFSETQ. CDR3 DNA sequence: TGCGCCAGCAGGGACAGGGGCCTTTATAACTATGGCTACACCTTC. Amino acids: CASRDRGLYNYGYTF. The whole variable domain, remainder taken from reference TRBV5-1 and TRBJ1-2, is KAGVTQTPRYLIKTRGQQVTLSCSPISGHRSVSWYQQTPGQGLQFLFEYFSETQRNKGNFPGRFSGRQFSNSRSEMNVSTLELGDSALYLCASRDRGLYNYGYTFGSGTRLTVV.

This clonotype was observed at least ten times. V gene TRBV20-1 combines with J gene TRBJ2-2; D uncertain. The V end lost 3 bases, the J end lost 0 bases, and 14 bases lay between the germline ends. Germline V gene lookup returns CDR1 DFQATT and CDR2 SNEGSKA (reference sequence). This CDR3 is 16 amino acids long. CDR3 sequence reads: CSASTGFGANTGELFF. CDR3 DNA: TGCAGTGCTAGTACGGGTTTCGGAGCGAACACCGGGGAGCTGTTTTTT.

A word on this clonotype: The DNA is left out, because the CDR3 cannot be placed on it with certainty; the CDR3 is given as TCRdb lists it. This rearrangement joins TRBV29-1 to TRBJ1-2. Germline V gives CDR1 SQVTM, CDR2 ANQGSEA. The length of the CDR3 is 10 amino acids, counting both ends. The CDR3 here is CSVFGDGYTF.

This clonotype appeared many times. The chain employs TRBV5-1 and TRBJ1-1; D remains ambiguous. Germline values: CDR1 SGHRS, CDR2 YFSETQ. V dropped 3 bases and J dropped 0 bases, with 9 bases sitting between them. This CDR3 region has 14 residues. CDR3 region: CASSSRVMNTEAFF. The CDR3 DNA reads TGCGCCAGCAGCTCCCGTGTCATGAACACTGAAGCTTTCTTT.

The rearrangement uses TRBV7-6 and TRBJ2-7; TRBD1 is a possible D gene (6 bases). The germline V gene encodes CDR1 SGHVS and CDR2 FNYEAQ. Trimming left V 5 bases short and J 2 bases short, with 16 bases between. The CDR3 spans 15 residues. The chain's CDR3 is CASSRRVDSTYEQYF. The CDR3, as DNA: TGTGCCAGCAGCCGACGCGTGGACAGCACCTACGAGCAGTACTTC.

The rearrangement uses TRBV4-1 and TRBJ1-2; TRBD1 is a possible D gene (5 bases). Germline V gene data show CDR1 as MGHRA and CDR2 as YSYEKL. CDR3 length: 14 residues. The V end was cut by 0 bases, the J end by 4 bases, with 9 bases between. The CDR3 here is CASSQEEGSYGYTF. CDR3 nucleotide sequence: TGCGCCAGCAGCCAAGAGGAGGGGAGCTATGGCTACACCTTC.

This chain connects TRBV7-6 to TRBJ2-5; 8 nucleotides line up with TRBD2. Germline CDR1 reads SGHVS; CDR2 reads FNYEAQ. The CDR3 is 16 residues long. Trimming took 6 bases from V and 5 from J; bases not matched to a gene: 14. The CDR3 bases are TGTGCCAGCAGATCTACCGGGACTAGGGCACTGGAGACCCAGTACTTC. Its translation is CASRSTGTRALETQYF.

In its sample, this clonotype was seen a few times. The V and J genes are TRBV12-3 or TRBV12-4 and TRBJ2-3; 8 positions agree with TRBD2. This CDR3 has 14 amino acids. V lost 3 bases and J lost 4; bases outside the gene matches: 3. Here the CDR3 DNA reads TGTGCCAGCAGTTTTCGGGGGGGGCCAGATACGCAGTATTTT. Translation: CASSFRGGPDTQYF.

This clonotype occurred many times. The chain is built from TRBV10-3 and TRBJ2-5, with 7 bases identical to TRBD1. Unmatched junction bases numbered 3, after V lost 3 bases and J lost 5 bases. The length of the CDR3 is 13 residues. CDR1 is ENHRY and CDR2 is SYGVKD in the germline V gene. The CDR3 loop reads CAISDPTGETQYF. CDR3 in DNA: TGTGCCATCAGTGACCCGACAGGGGAGACCCAGTACTTC.

This clonotype was found a few times. V usage is TRBV5-1 and J usage is TRBJ2-5, with 9 bases that match TRBD1. This CDR3 is built from 14 residues. The germline gives CDR1 SGHRS, CDR2 YFSETQ. Trimming at V came to 4 bases and at J to 4 bases, leaving 5 bases not matched to a gene. CDR3 region: CASSPDRGSETQYF. The CDR3 coding sequence is TGCGCCAGCAGCCCGGACAGGGGCTCAGAGACCCAGTACTTC.

This clonotype came up many times. This CDR3 reads CSAKYVAEEETQYF. CDR3 sequence (DNA): TGCAGTGCTAAATACGTAGCGGAGGAAGAGACCCAGTACTTC. This sequence joins TRBV20-1 and TRBJ2-5, with D possibly matching TRBD2 (6 bases). This CDR3 spans 14 amino acids. Germline CDR1 and CDR2: DFQATT and SNEGSKA (reference sequence). V lost 4 bases to trimming and J lost 3 bases, with 15 bases between them.

The genes are TRBV21-1 and TRBJ2-7; the table's TRBD1 call for D was not verified on the DNA. TRBV21-1 corresponds to a pseudogene. The CDR3 consists of 9 residues. CDR3 DNA sequence: TGTGCCAGCGGGACCCAGCAGTACGTC. Its translation is CASGTQQYV.

This clonotype has only a few counts. V is TRBV3-1 and J is TRBJ2-1; TRBD1 aligns across 9 bases. CDR1 is LGHDT, CDR2 YNNKEL, per germline (reference sequence). The CDR3 runs to 15 residues. The V and J ends lost 2 bases and 8 bases, in that order; junction bases with no gene match: 7. CDR3 region: CASSQRDRVADEQFF. The CDR3 bases are TGTGCCAGCAGCCAAAGGGACAGGGTTGCCGATGAGCAGTTCTTC.

The rearrangement joins TRBV6-1 to TRBJ2-1; TRBD2 aligns across 9 bases. CDR1 MNHNS and CDR2 SASEGT come from the germline V gene. This CDR3 has 17 residues. The V and J ends lost 5 bases and 5 bases, in that order; junction bases with no gene match: 13. Here the CDR3 reads CASSLIGRLADNNEQFF. CDR3 bases: TGTGCCAGCAGTCTCATCGGGCGACTAGCGGATAACAATGAGCAGTTCTTC.

This clonotype was seen repeatedly, ten times or more. This rearrangement joins TRBV29-1 to TRBJ1-2, with 7 bases that match TRBD1. This CDR3 is 11 amino acids long. V gave up 6 bases and J gave up 6 bases; unmatched junction bases: 4. Germline V gene sequence: CDR1 SQVTM, CDR2 ANQGSEA. CDR3 region: CSVQGTHGYTF. The DNA for the CDR3 is TGCAGCGTACAGGGGACCCATGGCTACACCTTC.

This clonotype appeared many times. The V and J genes are TRBV12-3 or TRBV12-4 and TRBJ1-6; TRBD1 matches 9 bases. The V gene end was trimmed by 6 bases and the J gene end by 5 bases; junction bases not matched to a gene: 2. This CDR3 is built from 14 residues. The DNA of the CDR3 is TGTGCCAGCAGCTGGACAGGGGATAATTCACCCCTCCACTTT. Amino acids: CASSWTGDNSPLHF.

The chain recombines TRBV18 with TRBJ2-3; possibly TRBD2 for D (6 bases). V was clipped by 3 bases and J by 2 bases, with 15 bases between them. The germline V gene has CDR1 KGHSH and CDR2 LQKENI. This CDR3 spans 16 amino acids. The CDR3 region is CASSPWGVRNTDTQYF. The CDR3 DNA reads as TGTGCCAGCTCACCGTGGGGGGTCAGGAACACAGATACGCAGTATTTT.

This clonotype was seen a handful of times. This sequence joins TRBV4-2 and TRBJ2-5; weak D call: TRBD2 (6 bases). In germline, CDR1 is LGHNA, CDR2 YNFKEQ. The CDR3 spans 15 residues. Trimming cost V 1 base and J 5 bases, with 14 bases left between them. The CDR3 loop is CASSQVRGGGETQYF. CDR3 sequence (DNA): TGTGCCAGCAGCCAAGTGAGGGGAGGAGGGGAGACCCAGTACTTC.

This clonotype was seen more than once but under ten times. This sequence joins TRBV20-1 and TRBJ1-5, with 8 bases matching TRBD1. CDR3 size: 16 residues. Germline values: CDR1 DFQATT, CDR2 SNEGSKA (reference sequence). Trimming took 0 bases from V and 10 from J; bases not matched to a gene: 14. For the CDR3, the DNA is TGCAGTGCTAGAGATCAGCGGACAGGGTATTTCGGTCCCCAGCATTTT. Residues: CSARDQRTGYFGPQHF.

The V gene is TRBV5-1, the J gene TRBJ2-1; D gene uncertain. CDR1 SGHRS and CDR2 YFSETQ come from the germline V gene. Trimming cost V 1 base and J 0 bases, with 14 bases left between them. The CDR3 loop spans 17 amino acids. The CDR3 coding sequence is TGCGCCAGCAGCTTGTATTTGGGCCAAAGCTCCTACAATGAGCAGTTCTTC. Residues: CASSLYLGQSSYNEQFF. Looking up the rest from reference TRBV5-1 and TRBJ2-1 gives the full variable domain: KAGVTQTPRYLIKTRGQQVTLSCSPISGHRSVSWYQQTPGQGLQFLFEYFSETQRNKGNFPGRFSGRQFSNSRSEMNVSTLELGDSALYLCASSLYLGQSSYNEQFFGPGTRLTVL.